The entry below describes one T cell receptor (beta chain). Its specificity is unknown. This entry belongs to a study of cytomegalovirus exposure and HLA in healthy donors. Findings of the study overall: CMV antigen specificity of three CMV-associated chains was confirmed in vitro. Within the approximately 110 validation repertoires, first-cohort TCR clusters tended to co-occur, according to a later analysis. The study labeled more than 150 TCR beta chains cytomegalovirus-associated.

Sequencing used immunoSEQ multiplex PCR; TCRdb keeps in-frame clones, though not all of them. The table has approximately 300,000 clones, approximately 90% seen once. The donors were part of the 120-subject validation cohort, which stood apart from the roughly 670-subject first cohort. There are 15 residues in the CDR3. The germline CDR1 and CDR2 sequences are SGHTA and FQGTGA. J was trimmed by 0 bases and V by 6 bases; bases with no gene match: 8. Material for sequencing was PBMCs. The chain combines TRBV7-3 with TRBJ2-7, with TRBD1 identical over 7 bases. This receptor was taken from a woman aged 18-35 years in good health and CMV-seronegative. CDR3 protein: CASSSAGGSSYEQYF. CDR3 nucleotides: TGTGCCAGCAGTTCAGCAGGGGGTAGCTCCTACGAGCAGTACTTC.